This T cell receptor (beta chain) was identified during a study of cytotoxic CD8 clonotypes in ibrutinib-treated CLL. Study findings and constraints: Public clonotypes were seen rarely and were contracted or stable on treatment.

Germline values: CDR1 SNHLY, CDR2 FYNNEI. The V gene end was trimmed by 2 bases and the J gene end by 4 bases; junction bases not matched to a gene: 13. The CDR3 is 17 amino acids. This clone was detected a few times. No antigen is known for it. This table comes from immunoSEQ multiplex PCR, and its TCRdb copy is limited to in-frame clones, with some not included. The sample lists some 200,000 clones, 75% to 85% seen once, with roughly 11% in the top ten. This chain uses TRBV2 with TRBJ2-7; 8 nucleotides line up with TRBD2. Specimen: PBMCs, collected after 12 months of ibrutinib treatment. This clonotype originated in a human donor with chronic lymphocytic leukemia. The CDR3 spells CASSENIPGGPVYEQYF. CDR3 sequence (DNA): TGTGCCAGCAGTGAAAACATCCCGGGAGGGCCGGTATACGAGCAGTACTTC.